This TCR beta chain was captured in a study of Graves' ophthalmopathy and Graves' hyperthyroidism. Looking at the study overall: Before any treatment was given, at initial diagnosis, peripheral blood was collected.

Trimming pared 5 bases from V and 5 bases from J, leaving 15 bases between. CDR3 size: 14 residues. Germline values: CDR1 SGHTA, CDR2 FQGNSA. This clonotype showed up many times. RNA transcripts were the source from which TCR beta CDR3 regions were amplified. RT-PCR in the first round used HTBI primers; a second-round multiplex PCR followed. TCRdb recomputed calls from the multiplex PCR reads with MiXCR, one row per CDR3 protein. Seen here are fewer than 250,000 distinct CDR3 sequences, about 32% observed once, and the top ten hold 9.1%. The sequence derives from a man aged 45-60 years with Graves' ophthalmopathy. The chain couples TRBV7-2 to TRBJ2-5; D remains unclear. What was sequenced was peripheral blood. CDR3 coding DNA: TGTGCCAGCAGCCCGGGCACGGCGCCTGAGACCCAGTACTTC. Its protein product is CASSPGTAPETQYF.